The 30 T cell receptor beta chains reported below all come from one sample, sequenced in a study of cytomegalovirus exposure and HLA in healthy donors. The PCR contained 60 Vbeta and 13 Jbeta primers. The repertoire was sequenced with immunoSEQ multiplex PCR; TCRdb's copy has only in-frame clones and lacks some. The sample lists 150,000 or so clones, approximately 71% occurring once. The specimen was PBMCs. Every receptor here comes from a girl under 18 in good health and CMV-seronegative.

The genes are TRBV27 and TRBJ2-7, with 10 bases aligning to TRBD1. The CDR3 is 15 residues long. V gave up 2 bases and J gave up 3 bases; unmatched junction bases: 4. Looked up from germline, CDR1 is MNHEY and CDR2 is SMNVEV (reference sequence). The CDR3 DNA reads as TGTGCCAGCAGTTTAAGGCGGGACAGGGGCTACGAGCAGTACTTC. Amino acid sequence: CASSLRRDRGYEQYF.

The V gene is TRBV7-8, the J gene TRBJ2-3, with 12 bases matching TRBD1. Germline values: CDR1 SGHVS, CDR2 FQNEAQ. The CDR3 consists of 17 residues. Losses at the gene ends were 5 bases for V and 0 bases for J; bases not matched to a gene: 6. The CDR3 DNA is TGTGCCAGCAGCCGGGACAGGGGGCTTCATAGCACAGATACGCAGTATTTT. This gives the protein CASSRDRGLHSTDTQYF.

This sequence joins TRBV5-1 and TRBJ2-3; the D is unclear. The CDR3 is 12 amino acids. V gave up 3 bases and J gave up 5 bases, with 7 bases separating them. Germline CDR1 SGHRS, CDR2 YFSETQ. CDR3 sequence (DNA): TGCGCCAGCAGCTCAGGTAGAGATACGCAGTATTTT. This encodes CASSSGRDTQYF.

The chain links TRBV4-2 to TRBJ2-3, with 8 bases matching TRBD2. Germline V gene data show CDR1 as LGHNA and CDR2 as YNFKEQ. Trimming at V came to 1 base and at J to 7 bases, leaving 7 bases not matched to a gene. This CDR3 has 15 amino acids. CDR3 nucleotide sequence: TGTGCCAGCAGCCAAGTTCGGGGGGGCCTCCATACGCAGTATTTT. Protein: CASSQVRGGLHTQYF.

J is TRBJ2-2 and V is TRBV15, with 7 bases aligning to TRBD1. Germline V gives CDR1 LNHNV, CDR2 YYDKDF (reference sequence). This CDR3 has 18 residues. Trimming at V came to 3 bases and at J to 7 bases, leaving 17 bases not matched to a gene. The CDR3, as DNA: TGTGCCACCAGCAGGGATTCTCCCGGGACAGTCGGAGGCGGGGAGCTGTTTTTT. Translation gives CATSRDSPGTVGGGELFF.

In regard to this clone: The same CDR3 can be traced to other DNA sequences in this sample. V usage is TRBV6-5 and J usage is TRBJ1-3; no reliable D call. The germline CDR1 and CDR2 sequences are MNHEY and SVGAGI. The CDR3 has 15 amino acids. Trimming cost V 0 bases and J 4 bases, with 10 bases left between them. The CDR3 reads CASSYSRGHGNTIYF. The CDR3 coding sequence is TGTGCCAGCAGTTACTCGAGAGGGCACGGAAACACCATATATTTT.

V and J are TRBV19 and TRBJ2-7, with D maybe TRBD1 (5 bases). The CDR3 runs 15 residues. Germline CDR1 and CDR2: LNHDA and SQIVND (reference sequence). V was pared by 1 base and J by 0 bases, with 10 bases between. The CDR3: CASSIGGTASYEQYF. CDR3 DNA sequence: TGTGCCAGTAGTATAGGGGGCACAGCCTCCTACGAGCAGTACTTC.

This sequence joins TRBV15 and TRBJ2-7; TRBD1 matches at 7 bases. This CDR3 has 15 amino acids. The germline V gene has CDR1 LNHNV and CDR2 YYDKDF (reference sequence). V lost 4 bases and J lost 1; bases outside the gene matches: 7. The DNA for the CDR3 is TGTGCCACCAGCAAAGGGCCGGGACAGTCCTACGAGCAGTACTTC. Translation gives CATSKGPGQSYEQYF.

This chain links TRBV27 with TRBJ1-5; D gene ambiguous. The CDR3 covers 16 residues. CDR1 and CDR2 (germline): MNHEY, SMNVEV (reference sequence). The germline V and J ends were trimmed by 0 bases and 10 bases, with 19 bases remaining between them. The DNA for the CDR3 is TGTGCCAGCAGTTTATCTGCGGAGCCCCGTATAGATCCCCAGCATTTT. Translation gives CASSLSAEPRIDPQHF.

This rearrangement joins TRBV2 to TRBJ2-5; 8 positions agree with TRBD1. From germline, CDR1 is SNHLY and CDR2 FYNNEI. This CDR3 region has 17 residues. V was clipped by 6 bases and J by 0 bases; unmatched bases: 12. CDR3 bases: TGTGCCAGCAGAACACCGGTAGGACAGGGCGACCAAGAGACCCAGTACTTC. It encodes CASRTPVGQGDQETQYF.

The chain uses TRBV29-1 and TRBJ2-5; D is perhaps TRBD1 (6 bases). V shed 6 bases and J shed 5 bases, with 10 bases lying between them. Germline V CDR1 and CDR2: SQVTM, ANQGSEA. The CDR3 extends over 11 amino acids. The CDR3 bases are TGCAGCGTCCAAGGGGGTGAGACCCAGTACTTC. Its translation is CSVQGGETQYF.

This clone was seen only once. The chain combines TRBV11-2 with TRBJ2-3; D is uncertain. With 9 bases removed from V and 0 bases from J, the gap between germline ends came to 13 bases. CDR1 and CDR2 from the germline V gene are SGHAT and FQNNGV. CDR3 length equals 14 residues. In DNA form, the CDR3 reads TGTGCCAGTAGTACCGGGTTTAGCACAGATACGCAGTATTTT. This codes for CASSTGFSTDTQYF.

This chain connects TRBV5-6 to TRBJ1-2, with 7 bases that match TRBD1. With 3 bases clipped from V and 8 bases from J, the junction kept 10 bases outside the gene matches. Germline CDR1 and CDR2: SGHDT and YYEEEE. The CDR3 is 14 residues long. The CDR3 protein is CASSWTGTLRGYTF. CDR3 DNA: TGTGCCAGCAGCTGGACAGGAACCTTGAGGGGCTACACCTTC.

This clone has a handful of counts. The chain employs TRBV5-4 and TRBJ1-3; no clear D. Trimming removed 4 bases from V and 7 bases from J, with 15 bases in between. Germline CDR1 SGHNT, CDR2 YYREEE (reference sequence). The CDR3 spans 14 residues. CDR3 sequence (DNA): TGTGCCAGCAGCCCGCCCGGTTCCGTGAACACCATATATTTT. Residues: CASSPPGSVNTIYF.

V and J are TRBV7-8 and TRBJ1-6; D is uncertain. Germline values: CDR1 SGHVS, CDR2 FQNEAQ. V lost 1 base and J lost 7, with 8 bases in between. There are 14 residues in the CDR3. CDR3 residues: CASSLGLTNSPLHF. DNA of the CDR3: TGTGCCAGCAGCTTAGGACTCACCAATTCACCCCTCCACTTT. The complete variable domain, with remaining parts taken from reference TRBV7-8 and TRBJ1-6, reads GAGVSQSPRYKVAKRGQDVALRCDPISGHVSLFWYQQALGQGPEFLTYFQNEAQLDKSGLPSDRFFAERPEGSVSTLKIQRTQQEDSAVYLCASSLGLTNSPLHFGNGTRLTVT.

The chain employs TRBV6-6 and TRBJ2-7, with TRBD1 identical over 7 bases. V gave up 6 bases and J gave up 5 bases; unmatched junction bases: 10. Looked up from germline, CDR1 is MNHNY and CDR2 is SVGAGI (reference sequence). This CDR3 is built from 14 residues. In nucleotides, the CDR3 is TGTGCCAGCAGCCGGACAGGTCTAATAGACGAGCAGTACTTC. Its protein is CASSRTGLIDEQYF.

With regard to this clone: One end of the junction does not line up with germline, which may come from a read error. V usage is TRBV5-4 and J usage is TRBJ1-2, with D possibly being TRBD1 (6 bases). The CDR3 is 12 residues long. In germline, CDR1 is SGHNT, CDR2 YYREEE (reference sequence). CDR3 protein: CASSFNRDGYAF. CDR3 DNA sequence: TGTGCCAGCAGCTTTAACAGGGATGGCTACGCCTTC.

The genes are TRBV7-8 and TRBJ1-6, with 8 bases aligning to TRBD1. The junction had 6 bases not matched to a gene; V was cut back by 2 bases and J by 0 bases. The CDR3 contains 18 residues. Germline CDR1 SGHVS, CDR2 FQNEAQ. CDR3 protein: CASSLRDRSSSYNSPLHF. In DNA form, the CDR3 reads TGTGCCAGCAGCTTAAGGGACAGGTCGAGCTCCTATAATTCACCCCTCCACTTT.

This chain joins TRBV6-5 and TRBJ1-4, with no clear D. The germline V and J ends were trimmed by 5 bases and 7 bases, with 17 bases remaining between them. The CDR3 extends over 15 amino acids. The germline CDR1 and CDR2 sequences are MNHEY and SVGAGI. In DNA form, the CDR3 reads TGTGCCAGCAGTCCAACTTCGCGAAATTTTGAAAAACTGTTTTTT. As protein: CASSPTSRNFEKLFF.

This clone showed up just a few times. The chain is built from TRBV19 and TRBJ2-5; TRBD1 aligns across 7 bases. The germline V gene has CDR1 LNHDA and CDR2 SQIVND (reference sequence). The ends lost 5 bases at V and 1 base at J; junction bases unmatched: 4. This CDR3 contains 14 residues. The CDR3 sequence: CASSWGQIQETQYF. In DNA, the CDR3 is TGTGCCAGTAGTTGGGGACAGATCCAAGAGACCCAGTACTTC.

The V call is TRBV7-2, the J call TRBJ1-6; no clear D gene. The V end lost 2 bases, the J end lost 8 bases, and 10 bases lay between the germline ends. The CDR3 is 14 amino acids. Germline V gene sequence: CDR1 SGHTA, CDR2 FQGNSA. CDR3 nucleotide sequence: TGTGCCAGCAGCTTAAGCAGGTGGGATTCACCCCTCCACTTT. It codes for CASSLSRWDSPLHF.

This chain connects TRBV21-1 to TRBJ1-2; the table's D call TRBD1 went unverified against the DNA. TRBV21-1 is deemed a pseudogene. This CDR3 contains 13 residues. The CDR3 DNA reads as TGTGCCAGCAGCCCCGGGACAGGGAACGGCTACACCTTC. This encodes CASSPGTGNGYTF.

This chain joins TRBV6-1 and TRBJ2-7; D is ambiguous. The V and J ends lost 6 bases and 3 bases respectively, with 15 bases between them. The length of the CDR3 is 14 residues. Germline CDR1 MNHNS, CDR2 SASEGT. The CDR3 sequence: CASSSPLGDYEQYF. The CDR3 nucleotides read TGTGCCAGCAGCTCCCCGTTGGGCGACTACGAGCAGTACTTC.

The chain is built from TRBV6-4 and TRBJ1-5, with unresolved D. The CDR3 runs 13 residues. Germline lookup yields CDR1 MRHNA and CDR2 SNTAGT. Trimming pared 3 bases from V and 8 bases from J, leaving 11 bases between. The CDR3 sequence: CASSEMRHKPQHF. In DNA form, the CDR3 reads TGTGCCAGCAGTGAAATGAGACACAAGCCCCAGCATTTT.

The rearrangement links TRBV9 to TRBJ2-3; the match to TRBD2 covers 10 bases. Losses at the gene ends were 3 bases for V and 6 bases for J; bases not matched to a gene: 7. The CDR3 has 15 amino acids. Per the germline V gene, CDR1 is SGDLS and CDR2 is YYNGEE. In DNA form, the CDR3 reads TGTGCCAGCAGCGCCCAGGGAGCGGGGGGGGATACGCAGTATTTT. It translates to CASSAQGAGGDTQYF. Together with reference TRBV9 and TRBJ2-3, the CDR3 gives the full variable domain: DSGVTQTPKHLITATGQRVTLRCSPRSGDLSVYWYQQSLDQGLQFLIQYYNGEERAKGNILERFSAQQFPDLHSELNLSSLELGDSALYFCASSAQGAGGDTQYFGPGTRLTVL.

The V and J genes are TRBV15 and TRBJ1-2; maybe TRBD1 (6 bases). V was cut by 0 bases and J by 3 bases, with 8 bases left in between. CDR1 is LNHNV, CDR2 YYDKDF, per germline (reference sequence). The CDR3 runs 14 residues. CDR3 bases: TGTGCCACCAGCAGAGAAGGGGGGGACTATGGCTACACCTTC. Translated, it gives CATSREGGDYGYTF.

This clone came up once. V usage is TRBV5-6 and J usage is TRBJ2-1; 9 nucleotides align to TRBD2. The CDR3 extends over 17 amino acids. CDR1 and CDR2 (germline): SGHDT, YYEEEE. With V trimmed by 3 bases and J by 8 bases, 15 bases remained unmatched. CDR3 sequence: CASSSLERGALGDEQFF. CDR3 bases: TGTGCCAGCAGCTCTCTTGAGCGGGGGGCGTTAGGGGATGAGCAGTTCTTC.

The chain employs TRBV6-1 and TRBJ1-2, with unresolved D. Trimming cost V 7 bases and J 2 bases, with 14 bases left between them. Germline lookup yields CDR1 MNHNS and CDR2 SASEGT. The CDR3 extends over 14 amino acids. The CDR3 DNA is TGTGCCAGCACCCGACAAACAGAGAACTATGGCTACACCTTC. Encoded protein: CASTRQTENYGYTF.

The rearrangement uses TRBV7-3 and TRBJ2-5, with TRBD2 matching 8 bases. Germline loops: CDR1 SGHTA, CDR2 FQGTGA. The CDR3 is made up of 15 amino acids. The V and J ends lost 1 base and 5 bases, in that order; junction bases with no gene match: 6. The CDR3 nucleotides read TGTGCCAGCAGCTTAAACGGGGGGGGTTGGGAGACCCAGTACTTC. Translation gives CASSLNGGGWETQYF.

For the CDR3, the DNA is TGTGCCAGCAGCCGAGTGGGACTACTATACGAGCAGTACTTC. Its protein product is CASSRVGLLYEQYF. The chain carries TRBV7-2 and TRBJ2-7, with 7 bases aligning to TRBD2. J gave up 4 bases and V 5 bases, and 8 bases lay outside the gene matches. This CDR3 is 14 amino acids long. Looked up from germline, CDR1 is SGHTA and CDR2 is FQGNSA.